The 18 T cell receptor beta chains below all came from one sample that was sequenced in a study of shared clonotypes between healthy human individuals. Sequenced by immunoSEQ multiplex PCR; TCRdb stores in-frame clones only, minus some. The sample contains about 180,000 clones, 85% to 95% of which appear only once. The sequencing sample was made of naive CD4+ T cells sorted from blood. Noted subset: CD45RA+ positively selected. All receptors derive from a woman aged 25 to 39 in good health.

The chain joins TRBV5-1 to TRBJ1-4, with 8 positions matching TRBD1. This CDR3 has 14 residues. Germline V gene lookup returns CDR1 SGHRS and CDR2 YFSETQ. Unmatched junction bases numbered 10, after V lost 7 bases and J lost 8 bases. The CDR3 region is CASRRGTGEEKLFF. For the CDR3, the DNA is TGCGCCAGCCGGCGAGGGACAGGAGAGGAAAAACTGTTTTTT.

V usage is TRBV15 and J usage is TRBJ1-1; the D gene is possibly TRBD1 (5 bases). Looked up from germline, CDR1 is LNHNV and CDR2 is YYDKDF (reference sequence). Trimming cost V 1 base and J 0 bases, with 21 bases left between them. The CDR3 extends over 19 amino acids. Here the CDR3 DNA reads TGTGCCACCAGCAGAGGAAAGGGGACTGGGCCGCCTCTGAACACTGAAGCTTTCTTT. Translation: CATSRGKGTGPPLNTEAFF.

The chain employs TRBV18 and TRBJ2-5, with D maybe TRBD1 (5 bases). The end of the DNA aligns better with TRBJ2-7, so the J call may be wrong. The CDR3 has 13 residues. Germline assignment: CDR1 KGHSH and CDR2 LQKENI. CDR3 DNA sequence: TGTGCCAGCTCACCACCCGGACACTACGAGCAGTACTTC. Protein sequence: CASSPPGHYEQYF.

The chain links TRBV9 to TRBJ2-7, with 9 nucleotides matching TRBD1. The V segment lost 0 bases and the J segment 5 bases; nucleotides outside the gene matches: 9. Germline CDR1 and CDR2: SGDLS and YYNGEE. The CDR3 sequence is 16 residues long. Here the CDR3 reads CASSVGIGTGSHEQYF. The CDR3 bases are TGTGCCAGCAGCGTAGGAATAGGGACAGGGTCCCACGAGCAGTACTTC.

This chain uses TRBV6-1 with TRBJ2-7; 8 bases are shared with TRBD1. Germline V gene data show CDR1 as MNHNS and CDR2 as SASEGT. The CDR3 spans 13 residues. The V segment lost 6 bases and the J segment 6 bases; nucleotides outside the gene matches: 7. CDR3 DNA: TGTGCCAGCAGAGGGACAGGACCGGGCGAGCAGTACTTC. Amino acid sequence: CASRGTGPGEQYF.

J is TRBJ2-1 and V is TRBV5-1; 7 bases agree with TRBD2. The length of the CDR3 is 14 residues. With V trimmed by 1 base and J by 9 bases, 7 bases remained unmatched. The germline gives CDR1 SGHRS, CDR2 YFSETQ. CDR3 DNA: TGCGCCAGCAGCTTGAGAAATTTAGCGGGTGAGCAGTTCTTC. Amino acids: CASSLRNLAGEQFF.

This chain joins TRBV28 and TRBJ1-1; D remains ambiguous. Germline V gives CDR1 MDHEN, CDR2 SYDVKM. The V gene lost 3 bases and the J gene lost 0 bases, with 11 bases spanning the gap. CDR3 length: 15 amino acids. The CDR3 region is CASSFSGSLNTEAFF. As DNA, the CDR3 is TGTGCCAGCAGTTTTAGCGGCAGTTTGAACACTGAAGCTTTCTTT.

The sample holds a few counts of this clone. This chain connects TRBV2 to TRBJ1-5, with 10 bases lining up with TRBD1. The CDR3 runs 15 residues. After removal of 4 bases from V and 7 bases from J, the junction contained 7 bases not matched to a gene. The germline V gene encodes CDR1 SNHLY and CDR2 FYNNEI. The CDR3 sequence is CASSVDRGRGQPQHF. For the CDR3, the DNA is TGTGCCAGCAGTGTCGACAGGGGGCGCGGGCAGCCCCAGCATTTT.

The V and J genes are TRBV5-5 and TRBJ2-2, with a possible D match to TRBD1 (5 bases). The germline CDR1 and CDR2 sequences are SGHKS and YYEKEE (reference sequence). The CDR3 consists of 13 residues. V lost 4 bases to trimming and J lost 3 bases, with 7 bases between them. The CDR3 DNA is TGTGCCAGCAGCCCCAGGGACACCGGGGAGCTGTTTTTT. It yields the protein CASSPRDTGELFF.

The chain combines TRBV25-1 with TRBJ2-3, with D uncertain. V was cut by 5 bases and J by 0 bases, with 9 bases left in between. The CDR3 extends over 14 amino acids. Germline-derived CDR1 and CDR2 are MGHDK and SYGVNS. The CDR3 reads CASSRVASTDTQYF. The DNA of the CDR3 is TGTGCCAGCAGTCGAGTCGCTAGCACAGATACGCAGTATTTT.

This clone showed up just once. V is TRBV6-1 and J is TRBJ2-7, with 10 bases that match TRBD2. Germline V gene data show CDR1 as MNHNS and CDR2 as SASEGT. The CDR3 has 19 amino acids. J gave up 2 bases and V 4 bases, and 17 bases lay outside the gene matches. CDR3: CASSVRRWQSGRVPYEQYF. The CDR3, as DNA: TGTGCCAGCAGTGTGCGCCGCTGGCAAAGCGGGAGGGTCCCCTACGAGCAGTACTTC.

The rearrangement joins TRBV4-1 to TRBJ1-4, with 8 bases fitting TRBD1. V lost 4 bases, J lost 4 bases, and 11 bases stayed unmatched. Germline CDR1 and CDR2: MGHRA and YSYEKL. The CDR3 spans 17 residues. The CDR3 reads CASSRTGKQSNNEKLFF. In nucleotides, the CDR3 is TGCGCCAGCAGCCGGACAGGGAAACAGTCCAATAATGAAAAACTGTTTTTT.

The rearrangement links TRBV4-1 to TRBJ2-3; TRBD1 matches at 8 bases. This CDR3 contains 20 residues. Germline-derived CDR1 and CDR2 are MGHRA and YSYEKL. V trimming: 3 bases; J trimming: 2 bases; junction bases outside the gene matches: 19. This chain's CDR3 is CASSHRRTGFTSRNTDTQYF. CDR3 nucleotide sequence: TGCGCCAGCAGCCACAGAAGGACAGGGTTTACTTCGCGGAACACAGATACGCAGTATTTT.

The chain uses TRBV10-3 and TRBJ1-1; no firm D call. The CDR3 is 14 amino acids. V was cut by 0 bases and J by 1 base, with 6 bases left in between. Germline CDR1 ENHRY, CDR2 SYGVKD. The CDR3: CAISESWGNTEAFF. As DNA, the CDR3 is TGTGCCATCAGTGAGTCGTGGGGGAACACTGAAGCTTTCTTT.

This clone has only one observation. The gene calls are TRBV18 and TRBJ2-5; perhaps TRBD2 as D (6 bases). This CDR3 is 10 amino acids long. Germline CDR1 is KGHSH and CDR2 is LQKENI. V was clipped by 8 bases and J by 11 bases, with 12 bases between them. The CDR3 DNA reads as TGTGCCAGCGCTACGGGGGAGCAGTACTTC. This translates into CASATGEQYF.

V gene TRBV27 combines with J gene TRBJ2-7, with D perhaps matching TRBD2 (6 bases). CDR3 size: 17 residues. Between the trimmed V and J ends, which lost 3 bases and 2 bases, there was a span of 20 bases. From germline, CDR1 is MNHEY and CDR2 SMNVEV (reference sequence). The CDR3: CASSFRRGTYETYEQYF. CDR3 sequence (DNA): TGTGCCAGCAGTTTTCGGAGGGGAACGTATGAGACCTACGAGCAGTACTTC.

The J gene is TRBJ2-7, the V gene TRBV4-1; D is tentatively TRBD1 or TRBD2 (5 bases each). Between the trimmed V and J ends, which lost 3 bases and 0 bases, there was a span of 15 bases. This CDR3 is 16 amino acids long. Germline CDR1 reads MGHRA; CDR2 reads YSYEKL. CDR3 nucleotide sequence: TGCGCCAGCAGCCACGTCGGGACGGTGAGCTCCTACGAGCAGTACTTC. Translating it yields CASSHVGTVSSYEQYF.

V is TRBV28 and J is TRBJ2-7; the D is unclear. The CDR3 has 14 amino acids. Germline CDR1 reads MDHEN; CDR2 reads SYDVKM. V dropped 5 bases and J dropped 5 bases, with 16 bases sitting between them. The CDR3 spells CASSEARLRHEQYF. The CDR3 region has the DNA TGTGCCAGCAGTGAGGCCCGACTGAGACACGAGCAGTACTTC.